What follows is one TCR beta chain and its context. What it binds is not known. The data were taken from a study of T cell responses to AZD1222 COVID-19 vaccine. The CDR3 is made up of 13 amino acids. Trimming removed 3 bases from V and 4 bases from J, with 7 bases in between. Germline values: CDR1 MNHNS, CDR2 SASEGT. Study conclusions and caveats: Repertoire sampling occurred only after the peak T cell response. Mostly white British, mostly female donors; authors suggested clonal diversity may be underestimated. Baseline testing showed seropositivity in only six or seven AZD1222 recipients.

Using immunoSEQ multiplex PCR, the repertoire was profiled, and TCRdb retains in-frame clones only, with some absent. The sample has approximately 92,000 clones; 85% to 90% are singletons. The genes are TRBV6-1 and TRBJ1-3, with D possibly TRBD1 on 6 matching bases. The origin of this receptor is an adult in good health. Specimen: peripheral blood, collected on day 0 of AZD1222 vaccination. CDR3 nucleotides: TGTGCCAGCAGTGAGGACAGAGGAAACACCATATATTTT. It is translated as CASSEDRGNTIYF.